One and the same sample provided the 30 T cell receptor beta chains below, sequenced in a study of blood T cell repertoires in COVID-19. Here immunoSEQ multiplex PCR was the method, and the copy in TCRdb shows in-frame clones only, minus some. The sample yields some 320,000 clones, 85% seen once. The sequencing input was peripheral blood. Source of these receptors: a human donor in a cohort sampled during active COVID-19.

The V call is TRBV5-1, the J call TRBJ2-1, with D perhaps matching TRBD1 (5 bases). The V end lost 0 bases, the J end lost 4 bases, and 14 bases lay between the germline ends. The CDR3 totals 16 residues. CDR1 and CDR2 from the germline V gene are SGHRS and YFSETQ. CDR3 protein: CASSLVLQAAYNEQFF. Here the CDR3 DNA reads TGCGCCAGCAGCTTGGTACTACAGGCGGCTTACAATGAGCAGTTCTTC.

V and J are TRBV5-1 and TRBJ1-1; D possibly corresponds to TRBD1 (6 bases). V was clipped by 7 bases and J by 11 bases, with 15 bases between them. The length of the CDR3 is 11 residues. Germline CDR1 and CDR2: SGHRS and YFSETQ. CDR3 sequence (DNA): TGCGCCAGCGGCACCGGGACAAAGGCTTTCTTT. It translates to CASGTGTKAFF.

This chain links TRBV6-1 with TRBJ2-7; unclear D gene. The length of the CDR3 is 13 residues. Looked up from germline, CDR1 is MNHNS and CDR2 is SASEGT. Trimming cost V 2 bases and J 2 bases, with 7 bases left between them. The CDR3 nucleotides are TGTGCCAGCAGTGAATCTAGTACCTACGAGCAGTACTTC. Protein product: CASSESSTYEQYF.

For the CDR3, the DNA is TGTGCCAGTAGTCGCCAGGGAGGGAACCGCAATCAGCCCCAGCATTTT. Its protein product is CASSRQGGNRNQPQHF. This rearrangement joins TRBV19 to TRBJ1-5; D is perhaps TRBD1 (5 bases). Trimming stripped 5 bases from V and 2 bases from J, with 16 bases between. Germline assignment: CDR1 LNHDA and CDR2 SQIVND (reference sequence). The CDR3 covers 16 residues.

This chain links TRBV3-1 (or the pseudogene TRBV3-2) with TRBJ2-1; 15 bases agree with TRBD2. The trim removed 4 bases at V and 8 bases at J, leaving 3 bases unmatched. In germline, CDR1 is LGHDT, CDR2 YNNKEL (reference sequence). The CDR3 totals 15 residues. CDR3 nucleotide sequence: TGTGCCAGCAGCCGGACTAGCGGGGGGGCCGATGAGCAGTTCTTC. As protein: CASSRTSGGADEQFF.

This clone was recorded only once. This chain links TRBV27 with TRBJ1-6; a possible D gene is TRBD1 (5 bases). The CDR3 is made up of 14 amino acids. CDR1 is MNHEY and CDR2 is SMNVEV in the germline V gene (reference sequence). Trimming left V 6 bases short and J 4 bases short, with 10 bases between. In DNA, the CDR3 is TGTGCCAGCAGCCAGGGACTGTATAATTCACCCCTCCACTTT. It translates to CASSQGLYNSPLHF.

The chain employs TRBV2 and TRBJ2-5; no reliable D call. Trimming shortened V by 5 bases and J by 2 bases, and 3 bases separated the two germline ends. The CDR3 spans 11 residues. CDR1 and CDR2 from the germline V gene are SNHLY and FYNNEI. Written as DNA, the CDR3 is TGTGCCAGCAGTTCTCAAGAGACCCAGTACTTC. Protein product: CASSSQETQYF.

This clone was observed a single time. This chain uses TRBV20-1 with TRBJ1-1; D remains unclear. In germline, CDR1 is DFQATT, CDR2 SNEGSKA (reference sequence). This CDR3 is 10 amino acids long. Trimming cost V 5 bases and J 11 bases, with 12 bases left between them. The CDR3 bases are TGCAGTGCTCTAGGGAGTAAGGCTTTCTTT. Amino acid sequence: CSALGSKAFF.

The chain is built from TRBV30 and TRBJ1-1, with a possible D match to TRBD1 (5 bases). V was clipped by 0 bases and J by 1 base, with 9 bases between them. Germline loops: CDR1 GTSNPN, CDR2 SVGIG (reference sequence). The length of the CDR3 is 14 residues. The CDR3 is CAWSVIRENTEAFF. Written as DNA, the CDR3 is TGTGCCTGGAGTGTTATCAGGGAGAACACTGAAGCTTTCTTT.

This clone was seen just once. The chain has TRBV20-1 and TRBJ2-1, with 9 nucleotides matching TRBD1. J was trimmed by 15 bases and V by 0 bases; bases with no gene match: 3. Germline V gives CDR1 DFQATT, CDR2 SNEGSKA (reference sequence). This CDR3 is 11 amino acids long. CDR3 DNA sequence: TGCAGTGCTAGAGAGGGGACAGGGCGGTTCTTC. This sequence encodes CSAREGTGRFF.

The J gene is TRBJ1-6, the V gene TRBV6-5; TRBD1 might be the D (5 bases). The CDR3 contains 16 residues. The V end lost 0 bases, the J end lost 7 bases, and 13 bases lay between the germline ends. Per germline, CDR1 MNHEY and CDR2 SVGAGI. CDR3 sequence reads: CASSYSPGLRNSPLHF. CDR3 nucleotides: TGTGCCAGCAGTTACTCGCCAGGGCTTAGGAATTCACCCCTCCACTTT.

The rearrangement links TRBV6-5 to TRBJ1-1; 9 bases align to TRBD1. The germline V gene encodes CDR1 MNHEY and CDR2 SVGAGI. CDR3 length: 11 residues. The V segment lost 6 bases and the J segment 11 bases; nucleotides outside the gene matches: 4. The CDR3 DNA reads TGTGCCAGCAGCAGGGACAGGGAGGCTTTCTTT. This gives the protein CASSRDREAFF.

V and J are TRBV5-6 and TRBJ1-4, with D possibly being TRBD1 (6 bases). The CDR3 is 17 residues long. Trimming took off 2 bases at V and 0 bases at J, with 14 bases between the two ends. Germline V gives CDR1 SGHDT, CDR2 YYEEEE. The CDR3 bases are TGTGCCAGCAGCTTACAGGGACAACCCGCAACTAATGAAAAACTGTTTTTT. This sequence encodes CASSLQGQPATNEKLFF.

V and J are TRBV19 and TRBJ2-7; D remains unclear. Trimming removed 4 bases at V and 0 bases at J, with 10 bases between. Germline V lookup: CDR1 LNHDA, CDR2 SQIVND (reference sequence). CDR3 length: 14 residues. The CDR3 DNA sequence: TGTGCCAGTAGTACTACAGTGACCTCCTACGAGCAGTACTTC. Translated: CASSTTVTSYEQYF.

This chain links TRBV10-3 with TRBJ2-1; possible D gene TRBD2, 7 bases. This CDR3 comprises 15 residues. Per the germline V gene, CDR1 is ENHRY and CDR2 is SYGVKD. The germline V and J ends were trimmed by 0 bases and 6 bases, with 12 bases remaining between them. The CDR3 here is CAISESGGAINEQFF. CDR3 in DNA: TGTGCCATCAGTGAGTCGGGGGGGGCAATCAATGAGCAGTTCTTC.

On this clone: The same CDR3 arises from other DNA sequences in this sample as well. The genes are TRBV19 and TRBJ2-7; tentative D call: TRBD1 (6 bases). V was pared by 2 bases and J by 3 bases, with 11 bases between. This CDR3 region has 14 residues. CDR1 and CDR2 from the germline V gene are LNHDA and SQIVND (reference sequence). The CDR3 DNA is TGTGCCAGTAGTATAAGGACAGCCAGCTACGAGCAGTACTTC. Translating gives CASSIRTASYEQYF.

The V gene is TRBV19, the J gene TRBJ1-2; 7 nucleotides align to TRBD1. CDR3 size: 12 residues. Losses at the gene ends were 7 bases for V and 8 bases for J; bases not matched to a gene: 7. In germline, CDR1 is LNHDA, CDR2 SQIVND (reference sequence). CDR3 DNA: TGTGCCAGTAATGAGGGGGCGAGGGGCTACACCTTC. Translated: CASNEGARGYTF.

The V gene is TRBV5-1, the J gene TRBJ1-2, with D perhaps TRBD1 (5 bases). CDR1 is SGHRS and CDR2 is YFSETQ in the germline V gene. The CDR3 is 13 residues long. The ends were cut back, 2 bases at V and 6 bases at J, with 11 bases in the middle. The DNA for the CDR3 is TGCGCCAGCAGCTTTACGACAGAAGATGGCTACACCTTC. Encoded protein: CASSFTTEDGYTF.

This chain uses TRBV21-1 with TRBJ2-5; TRBD2, the table's D call, was not compared with the DNA. TRBV21-1 counts as a pseudogene. The CDR3 has 14 amino acids. CDR3 protein: CASSKVSGEETQYF. The CDR3 DNA sequence: TGTGCCAGCAGCAAAGTCTCGGGGGAAGAGACCCAGTACTTC.

The chain employs TRBV5-1 and TRBJ1-3; D possibly corresponds to TRBD1 (5 bases). The V end was cut by 4 bases, the J end by 0 bases, with 8 bases between. Per the germline V gene, CDR1 is SGHRS and CDR2 is YFSETQ. CDR3 length: 14 residues. CDR3 bases: TGCGCCAGCAGCCTACAGGACTCTGGAAACACCATATATTTT. As protein: CASSLQDSGNTIYF.

The rearrangement links TRBV9 to TRBJ2-1, with 10 positions matching TRBD2. The CDR3 length is 17 residues. Germline-derived CDR1 and CDR2 are SGDLS and YYNGEE. V trimming: 0 bases; J trimming: 6 bases; junction bases outside the gene matches: 9. Here the CDR3 DNA reads TGTGCCAGCAGCGTAGAGCGAAGAACTAGCGGGGCCAATGAGCAGTTCTTC. It yields the protein CASSVERRTSGANEQFF.

This clone was observed once. The rearrangement links TRBV10-1 to TRBJ2-3; 7 bases are shared with TRBD2. Germline loops: CDR1 WNHNN, CDR2 SYGVQD (reference sequence). Trimming cost V 4 bases and J 0 bases; bases outside gene matches: 7. CDR3 size: 16 residues. The CDR3 loop reads CASSGSGRTSTDTQYF. As DNA, the CDR3 is TGCGCCAGCAGTGGTAGCGGGCGTACTAGCACAGATACGCAGTATTTT.

In its sample, this clone was seen a few times. This sequence joins TRBV3-1 (or the pseudogene TRBV3-2) and TRBJ2-7; D not resolved. V was shortened by 3 bases and J by 2 bases, with 5 bases between the two germline ends. The CDR3 is made up of 12 amino acids. CDR1 and CDR2 (germline): LGHDT, YNNKEL (reference sequence). For the CDR3, the DNA is TGTGCCAGCAGCCACACTACCTACGAGCAGTACTTC. This translates into CASSHTTYEQYF.

The chain links TRBV4-1 to TRBJ2-7; weak D call: TRBD2 (6 bases). The V end lost 3 bases, the J end lost 1 base, and 10 bases lay between the germline ends. Germline-derived CDR1 and CDR2 are MGHRA and YSYEKL. This CDR3 contains 14 residues. CDR3 sequence (DNA): TGCGCCAGCAGCCATACGGGGGATTCCTACGAGCAGTACTTC. Translating it yields CASSHTGDSYEQYF.

Concerning this clone: Other DNA sequences in this sample translate to the same CDR3. The genes are TRBV6-1 and TRBJ2-3, with 13 bases aligning to TRBD2. Germline V gene data show CDR1 as MNHNS and CDR2 as SASEGT. This CDR3 has 15 residues. Unmatched junction bases numbered 1, after V lost 3 bases and J lost 4 bases. The chain's CDR3 is CASSETSGGPDTQYF. CDR3 nucleotide sequence: TGTGCCAGCAGTGAGACTAGCGGGGGGCCAGATACGCAGTATTTT.

V usage is TRBV6-5 and J usage is TRBJ2-7; 11 nucleotides match TRBD2. CDR3 length: 14 amino acids. Trimming removed 5 bases from V and 4 bases from J; junction bases left unmatched: 4. From germline, CDR1 is MNHEY and CDR2 SVGAGI. The DNA of the CDR3 is TGTGCCAGCAGTCCTAGCGGGAGGATTTACGAGCAGTACTTC. This codes for CASSPSGRIYEQYF.

The chain links TRBV20-1 to TRBJ2-7; D is possibly TRBD1 (6 bases). Trimming left V 6 bases short and J 6 bases short, with 12 bases between. The length of the CDR3 is 11 residues. CDR1 is DFQATT and CDR2 is SNEGSKA in the germline V gene (reference sequence). Here the CDR3 reads CSARRQAEQYF. The CDR3 region has the DNA TGCAGTGCCCGACGACAGGCCGAGCAGTACTTC.

The genes are TRBV19 and TRBJ1-5; tentative D call: TRBD1 (6 bases). Germline CDR1 LNHDA, CDR2 SQIVND (reference sequence). The CDR3 runs to 17 residues. V was clipped by 3 bases and J by 2 bases, with 17 bases between them. The CDR3 here is CASSILRRGAGNQPQHF. The CDR3 nucleotides are TGTGCCAGTAGTATTCTACGTCGGGGGGCTGGCAATCAGCCCCAGCATTTT.

Notes on this clone: At the DNA level, this CDR3 is encoded by other sequences in the same sample as well. This chain uses TRBV18 with TRBJ1-1; D is ambiguous. The CDR3 length is 12 residues. Germline loops: CDR1 KGHSH, CDR2 LQKENI. With 4 bases removed from V and 1 base from J, the gap between germline ends came to 4 bases. CDR3 DNA sequence: TGTGCCAGCTCACTACAGAACACTGAAGCTTTCTTT. Translation gives CASSLQNTEAFF.

CDR3 nucleotide sequence: TGCGCCAGCAGCCAAGCCGGGGGGGTCGGGGAGCTGTTTTTT. It encodes CASSQAGGVGELFF. V gene TRBV4-1 combines with J gene TRBJ2-2; 8 positions agree with TRBD2. The CDR3 totals 14 residues. The V and J ends lost 1 base and 7 bases, in that order; junction bases with no gene match: 2. Germline CDR1 MGHRA, CDR2 YSYEKL.